This TCR beta chain was recovered during a study of blood T cell repertoires in COVID-19. The overall study: Acute-phase and convalescent COVID-19 samples originated in the United States, Italy and Spain. Nucleic acid was either cDNA or gDNA, and it came from T cells, B-cell-depleted T cells, or PBMCs.

Germline CDR1 is SGHVS and CDR2 is FQNEAQ. The CDR3 is 15 residues long. Per the original methods: For nucleated cells, counts were estimated from reference gene primer amplification. The data were produced by immunoSEQ multiplex PCR, yet TCRdb's version contains in-frame clones alone and is incomplete. V and J calls and clone size come straight from that table; D and trimming were deduced from the DNA. The top ten clones hold around 12% of a sample with 280,000 or so clones, around nine tenths of them seen once. As regards this clone: The junction departs from the called germline gene at one end, perhaps through a read error.

This sequence was found in a woman in her fifties or sixties with acute or convalescent COVID-19. The material sequenced was peripheral blood. The chain carries TRBV7-8 and TRBJ2-7; 12 bases align to TRBD2. The CDR3 sequence is CVSSLGLAGFGEQYF. For the CDR3, the DNA is TGTGTCAGCAGCTTAGGACTAGCGGGGTTTGGCGAGCAGTACTTC.